The 23 T cell receptor beta chains listed next were all sequenced from one sample in a study of T-cell reconstitution after alpha-beta-depleted transplantation in children (dated by TCRdb to the mid-2010s). The library was generated by PCR. Sequenced using an Illumina HiSeq 2500. TCR libraries were prepared with molecular barcoding, using unique molecular identifiers to normalize TCRbeta repertoire quantification. TCRdb reworked the public reads: Q25 trimming with fastp, MiXCR clone assembly, productive beta chains retained. Entries that share a CDR3 protein sequence are merged under the most common genes and DNA. Recorded for this sample are a few hundred thousand distinct CDR3 sequences; about an eighth of them occurred a single time. The top ten hold approximately 2% of the sample. The sample's treatment or condition label, decoded: allogeneic hematopoietic cell transplantation with graft depleted of TCRalphabeta T cells and CD19 B cells.

The specimen comprised PBMCs, mostly from graft donor cells, sampled 360 days after TCRalphabeta/CD19-depleted stem cell transplant. Receptors were obtained from a male patient under 18 who had a stem cell transplant for acute myeloid leukemia, so the T cells may come from the graft donor.

For this clonotype: The conserved phenylalanine or tryptophan normally closing the CDR3 is absent here, so this likely arose from a read error. DNA for the CDR3: TGTGCCAGTAGTAATTGGGTGCCCCCTGACAATGAGCAGTTCTGC. Translating gives CASSNWVPPDNEQFC. The rearrangement uses TRBV19 and TRBJ2-1; no firm D call. V lost 4 bases, J lost 5 bases, and 15 bases lay in between. CDR1 is LNHDA, CDR2 SQIVND, per germline (reference sequence). The CDR3 extends over 15 amino acids.

This clonotype has at least ten counts. The chain carries TRBV29-1 and TRBJ2-5; TRBD1 aligns across 10 bases. The CDR3 is 12 amino acids. V dropped 7 bases and J dropped 5; count of bases not matched to a gene: 4. Germline CDR1 is SQVTM and CDR2 is ANQGSEA. In nucleotides, the CDR3 is TGCAGCGGACAGGGGGCGCGGGAGACCCAGTACTTC. Protein sequence: CSGQGARETQYF.

This clonotype was recorded a few times. This chain connects TRBV4-3 to TRBJ2-1; D is ambiguous. The CDR3 loop spans 13 amino acids. V lost 1 base, J lost 12 bases, and 13 bases lay in between. Germline V gene lookup returns CDR1 LGHNA and CDR2 YSLEER. CDR3 sequence reads: CASSQGDGAAQFF. CDR3 DNA sequence: TGCGCCAGCAGCCAAGGGGATGGAGCCGCGCAGTTCTTC.

This chain joins TRBV20-1 and TRBJ2-3; tentative D call: TRBD1 (6 bases). The germline gives CDR1 DFQATT, CDR2 SNEGSKA (reference sequence). The CDR3 runs to 13 residues. Trimming removed 4 bases from V and 1 base from J, with 9 bases in between. Here the CDR3 DNA reads TGCAGTGCTACTCCAGGGGGCACAGATACGCAGTATTTT. Translation: CSATPGGTDTQYF.

There are a few counts of this clonotype. The chain carries TRBV11-1 and TRBJ2-1; D is uncertain. The germline V gene encodes CDR1 SGHAT and CDR2 FQDESV (reference sequence). V was trimmed by 5 bases and J by 6 bases, leaving 11 bases between them. This CDR3 is built from 13 residues. CDR3 DNA: TGTGCCAGCAGCCACCGACAACTCAATGAGCAGTTCTTC. It translates to CASSHRQLNEQFF.

This clonotype has at least ten counts. The chain joins TRBV3-1 to TRBJ2-7, with a tentative D call TRBD2 (6 bases). Trimming removed 0 bases from V and 4 bases from J, with 13 bases in between. From germline, CDR1 is LGHDT and CDR2 YNNKEL (reference sequence). CDR3 length: 15 amino acids. The CDR3 DNA follows: TGTGCCAGCAGCCAAGAGCTAGCGTCCCGATACGAGCAGTACTTC. It codes for CASSQELASRYEQYF.

The chain combines TRBV11-2 with TRBJ2-1; D possibly uses TRBD1 or TRBD2 (5 bases each). CDR1 is SGHAT and CDR2 is FQNNGV in the germline V gene. The CDR3 extends over 16 amino acids. Trimming removed 2 bases from V and 4 bases from J, with 15 bases in between. Here the CDR3 DNA reads TGTGCCAGCAGCTTATATCTAGTAGGGGAGTACAATGAGCAGTTCTTC. This gives the protein CASSLYLVGEYNEQFF.

In this sample, this clonotype turned up a few times. The rearrangement joins TRBV9 to TRBJ2-1; the D gene is possibly TRBD2 (5 bases). The CDR3 sequence is 15 residues long. The V gene's germline CDR1 is SGDLS and CDR2 YYNGEE. Trimming removed 4 bases from V and 0 bases from J, with 11 bases in between. The CDR3 sequence is CASSPHTSSYNEQFF. CDR3 DNA sequence: TGTGCCAGCAGCCCCCATACTAGCTCCTACAATGAGCAGTTCTTC.

There are a few counts of this clonotype. The rearrangement uses TRBV6-4 and TRBJ2-1, with 8 nucleotides matching TRBD2. V shed 1 base, J shed 7 bases, and the junction held 0 bases outside the gene matches. The CDR3 loop spans 13 amino acids. The germline V gene has CDR1 MRHNA and CDR2 SNTAGT. The CDR3 here is CASSDLAGNEQFF. CDR3 nucleotides: TGTGCCAGCAGTGACTTAGCGGGAAATGAGCAGTTCTTC.

The chain uses TRBV27 and TRBJ1-1, with TRBD1 matching 9 bases. The V segment lost 6 bases and the J segment 8 bases; nucleotides outside the gene matches: 7. CDR3 length: 13 amino acids. The V gene's germline CDR1 is MNHEY and CDR2 SMNVEV (reference sequence). The CDR3 DNA reads as TGTGCCAGCAGCGTTCTACAGGGGGCCGAAGCTTTCTTT. Translated: CASSVLQGAEAFF.

This clonotype was counted at least ten times. This chain joins TRBV10-3 and TRBJ2-7, with a possible D match to TRBD1 (6 bases). Germline CDR1 and CDR2: ENHRY and SYGVKD. Trimming left V 9 bases short and J 2 bases short, with 11 bases between. This CDR3 has 12 residues. The CDR3 coding sequence is TGTGCCATGTCCGGGACAACCTACGAGCAGTACTTC. Translated, it gives CAMSGTTYEQYF.

There are many counts of this clonotype. The chain employs TRBV12-5 and TRBJ2-5; TRBD2 is a possible D gene (5 bases). The CDR3 extends over 13 amino acids. V gave up 6 bases and J gave up 5 bases, with 13 bases separating them. Germline V gene sequence: CDR1 LGHNT, CDR2 FRNRAP. The CDR3 protein is CASGSLGGETQYF. CDR3 bases: TGTGCTAGTGGATCCCTGGGCGGGGAGACCCAGTACTTC. Full variable domain (missing parts from reference TRBV12-5 and TRBJ2-5): DARVTQTPRHKVTEMGQEVTMRCQPILGHNTVFWYRQTMMQGLELLAYFRNRAPLDDSGMPKDRFSAEMPDATLATLKIQPSEPRDSAVYFCASGSLGGETQYFGPGTRLLVL.

In its sample, this clonotype was seen a few times. The chain links TRBV25-1 to TRBJ2-1; TRBD2 matches 14 bases. This CDR3 comprises 19 residues. CDR1 and CDR2 from the germline V gene are MGHDK and SYGVNS. Germline trimming cut 3 bases from V and 3 bases from J; bases unmatched to any gene: 10. CDR3 sequence (DNA): TGTGCCAGCAGTGACCGGGGACTAGCGGGAGTTTCCTACTACAATGAGCAGTTCTTC. It translates to CASSDRGLAGVSYYNEQFF.

This clonotype came up a few times. The genes are TRBV12-3 or TRBV12-4 and TRBJ2-2, with 8 bases lining up with TRBD1. This CDR3 is built from 15 residues. V shed 6 bases and J 1 base; nucleotides not matched to a gene: 4. CDR3: CASRRGQGNTGELFF. CDR3 nucleotides: TGTGCCAGCAGACGTGGACAGGGGAACACCGGGGAGCTGTTTTTT.

The chain has TRBV15 and TRBJ1-5, with 10 bases lining up with TRBD1. Germline-derived CDR1 and CDR2 are LNHNV and YYDKDF (reference sequence). The V gene end was trimmed by 1 base and the J gene end by 5 bases; junction bases not matched to a gene: 5. The CDR3 runs 16 residues. The CDR3 coding sequence is TGTGCCACCAGCAGAGGGGGACAGGGGTCAGATCAGCCCCAGCATTTT. Translating it yields CATSRGGQGSDQPQHF. Full variable domain (outside the CDR3, taken from reference TRBV15 and TRBJ1-5): DAMVIQNPRYQVTQFGKPVTLSCSQTLNHNVMYWYQQKSSQAPKLLFHYYDKDFNNEADTPDNFQSRRPNTSFCFLDIRSPGLGDTAMYLCATSRGGQGSDQPQHFGDGTRLSIL.

This clonotype has a handful of counts. The V call is TRBV12-3 or TRBV12-4, the J call TRBJ2-1; D gene unclear. Trimming removed 1 base from V and 2 bases from J, with 9 bases in between. The CDR3 has 15 residues. The CDR3 is CASSLGPGAYNEQFF. CDR3 bases: TGTGCCAGCAGTTTAGGTCCCGGAGCCTACAATGAGCAGTTCTTC.

The chain employs TRBV9 and TRBJ2-5; maybe TRBD1 (6 bases). CDR1 is SGDLS, CDR2 YYNGEE, per germline. The V gene lost 4 bases and the J gene lost 4 bases, with 23 bases spanning the gap. The CDR3 is 17 amino acids. The CDR3 DNA follows: TGTGCCAGCAGCAAGAGGGATGGTGACAGGCGAGGAGAGACCCAGTACTTC. The encoded protein is CASSKRDGDRRGETQYF.

This clonotype was observed a few times. The chain combines TRBV7-2 with TRBJ2-7; 9 positions match TRBD2. This CDR3 spans 15 amino acids. With V trimmed by 3 bases and J by 6 bases, 9 bases remained unmatched. Germline values: CDR1 SGHTA, CDR2 FQGNSA. As DNA, the CDR3 is TGTGCCAGCAGCTTGTTTAGCGGGAGTGTAGCCGAGCAGTACTTC. The encoded protein is CASSLFSGSVAEQYF.

This clonotype was found many times. The chain carries TRBV9 and TRBJ2-7; D is unresolved. The V and J ends lost 2 bases and 4 bases respectively, with 13 bases between them. The CDR3 covers 14 residues. Germline V gives CDR1 SGDLS, CDR2 YYNGEE. The CDR3 DNA reads as TGTGCCAGCAGCGTTGGGCTGCTCCCTTACGAGCAGTACTTC. Protein sequence: CASSVGLLPYEQYF.

The V call is TRBV2, the J call TRBJ2-7; D remains unclear. V was pared by 7 bases and J by 0 bases, with 13 bases between. Germline CDR1 and CDR2: SNHLY and FYNNEI. The length of the CDR3 is 14 residues. The CDR3 region has the DNA TGTGCCAGCAAGGAGCGCGAGAGCTCCTACGAGCAGTACTTC. It encodes CASKERESSYEQYF.

The rearrangement uses TRBV4-2 and TRBJ2-2, with no clear D. V was shortened by 4 bases and J by 5 bases, with 11 bases between the two germline ends. Germline V CDR1 and CDR2: LGHNA, YNFKEQ. The CDR3 loop spans 14 amino acids. The DNA for the CDR3 is TGTGCCAGCAGCCTTTGGACCGGGACCGGGGAGCTGTTTTTT. Amino acids: CASSLWTGTGELFF.

V and J are TRBV20-1 and TRBJ2-2; TRBD2 aligns across 7 bases. With V trimmed by 3 bases and J by 2 bases, 9 bases remained unmatched. There are 16 residues in the CDR3. Germline values: CDR1 DFQATT, CDR2 SNEGSKA (reference sequence). The CDR3 DNA reads as TGCAGTGCTAGCGATAGGGCTAGCGGCAACACCGGGGAGCTGTTTTTT. This translates into CSASDRASGNTGELFF.

V is TRBV7-2 and J is TRBJ2-3; 10 nucleotides align to TRBD2. The CDR3 is 16 amino acids. V trimming: 2 bases; J trimming: 2 bases; junction bases outside the gene matches: 4. Germline V gives CDR1 SGHTA, CDR2 FQGNSA. This CDR3 is CASSLYLAGATDTQYF. The CDR3, as DNA: TGTGCCAGCAGCTTATACCTAGCGGGAGCCACAGATACGCAGTATTTT.